Listed below are T cell receptor beta chains from one sample, sequenced in a study of post-analysis software for immune sequencing data. TCRdb reprocessed the PCR reads with MiXCR, giving one entry per CDR3 protein. In the table there are hundreds of thousands of distinct CDR3 sequences, approximately 53% of which are singletons. Sequences were obtained from blood. The receptors here all came from a girl under 18 with multiple sclerosis. Both conserved end residues are part of each CDR3. A D gene is named only where the DNA matches it firmly. A row's size may be missing; if present it is once, few, many or a size class.

j_call v_call clone_size d_call cdr3_aa cdr3_nt
TRBJ2-2 TRBV5-1 NA NA CASSFSTQGTGELFF TGCGCCAGCAGCTTTTCTACACAGGGTACCGGGGAGCTGTTTTTT
TRBJ2-7 TRBV15 NA TRBD1 CATSFRQGSYEQYF TGTGCCACCAGCTTCCGACAGGGCTCCTACGAGCAGTACTTC
TRBJ1-2 TRBV5-1 NA NA CASSLDSTRGYTF TGCGCCAGCAGCTTGGACTCCACAAGGGGCTACACCTTC
TRBJ2-1 TRBV10-3 NA TRBD2 CAISYSGGQYNEQFF TGTGCCATCAGTTATAGCGGGGGCCAATACAATGAGCAGTTCTTC
TRBJ2-7 TRBV7-3 NA NA CASSLTHREGEQYF TGTGCCAGCAGCTTAACCCACAGAGAGGGCGAGCAGTACTTC
TRBJ2-5 TRBV29-1 NA NA CSVVEETQYF TGCAGCGTTGTCGAAGAGACCCAGTACTTC
TRBJ2-5 TRBV7-7 NA NA CASRLTSGDEQYF TGTGCTAGCAGGCTGACTAGTGGAGATGAGCAGTACTTC
TRBJ1-1 TRBV6-1 NA NA CASSEALTGITEAFF TGTGCCAGCAGTGAAGCTTTGACAGGAATCACTGAAGCTTTCTTT
TRBJ2-7 TRBV6-6 NA NA CASSPHNEQYF TGTGCCAGCAGCCCTCACAATGAGCAGTACTTC
TRBJ1-2 TRBV20-1 few NA CSASSHIPTYGYTF TGCAGTGCTAGCAGCCATATCCCCACCTATGGCTACACCTTC
TRBJ1-1 TRBV10-3 NA NA CAISESVGRDEAFF TGTGCCATCAGTGAGTCGGTGGGCAGGGATGAAGCTTTCTTT
TRBJ2-7 TRBV20-1 NA NA CSARLTGYEQYF TGCAGTGCTAGACTTACAGGCTACGAGCAGTACTTC
TRBJ1-1 TRBV20-1 NA NA CSAPQSSRNTEAFF TGCAGTGCTCCCCAGAGCAGCCGGAACACTGAAGCTTTCTTT
TRBJ1-6 TRBV6-1 once NA CANSVSSLSAPLHF TGTGCCAACAGTGTCTCCTCCTTAAGTGCACCCCTCCACTTT
TRBJ2-5 TRBV7-9 once NA CASSWTETQYF TGTGCCAGCAGCTGGACAGAGACCCAGTACTTC
TRBJ2-3 TRBV29-1 few NA CSAVWGGSTDTQYF TGCAGCGCAGTTTGGGGCGGGAGCACAGATACGCAGTATTTT
TRBJ2-7 TRBV2 NA NA CASSEKGVLFYEQYF TGTGCCAGCAGTGAAAAGGGGGTACTCTTCTACGAGCAGTACTTC
TRBJ1-4 TRBV20-1 NA NA CSASSKGGGAYTSGEKLFF TGCAGTGCTTCCTCCAAAGGGGGGGGGGCTTATACATCTGGTGAAAAACTGTTTTTT
TRBJ2-7 TRBV6-5 NA TRBD2 CASSSGLVIDEQYF TGTGCCAGCAGTTCGGGACTAGTGATCGATGAGCAGTACTTC
TRBJ2-7 TRBV10-3 NA TRBD1 CAISEGDRDSSIRHEQYF TGTGCCATCAGTGAGGGGGACAGGGATTCAAGCATTCGGCACGAGCAGTACTTC
TRBJ2-3 TRBV29-1 NA TRBD2 CSVGRGSPPDTQYF TGCAGCGTTGGCCGCGGGAGTCCCCCAGATACGCAGTATTTT
TRBJ2-3 TRBV20-1 NA NA CSARIQDTQYF TGCAGTGCTAGAATTCAGGATACGCAGTATTTT
TRBJ2-3 TRBV15 NA NA CATSRVKFRDTQYF TGTGCCACCAGCAGAGTGAAGTTCCGGGATACGCAGTATTTT
TRBJ2-1 TRBV20-1 NA TRBD2 CSAAGTRSYNEQFF TGCAGTGCCGCCGGGACTAGAAGCTACAATGAGCAGTTCTTC
TRBJ2-7 TRBV12-3/TRBV12-4 few TRBD2 CASRRGLAAGHEQYF TGTGCCAGCAGACGGGGACTAGCGGCGGGCCACGAGCAGTACTTC
TRBJ2-7 TRBV29-1 NA TRBD2 CSVVEREVSYEQYF TGCAGCGTTGTCGAGCGGGAGGTCTCCTACGAGCAGTACTTC
TRBJ2-5 TRBV12-3/TRBV12-4 NA NA CASSSLRDDEETQYF TGTGCCAGCAGTTCCCTCCGGGACGACGAAGAGACCCAGTACTTC
TRBJ2-5 TRBV12-5 NA NA CASGQSGPYTETQYF TGTGCTAGTGGTCAATCCGGACCCTACACGGAGACCCAGTACTTC
TRBJ1-4 TRBV20-1 few TRBD1 CSAPGQGSSLYYEKLFF TGCAGTGCTCCGGGACAGGGGTCATCACTTTATTACGAAAAACTGTTTTTT
TRBJ2-5 TRBV9 NA NA CASSTSALTDTQYF TGTGCCAGCAGCACTTCCGCTCTCACAGATACGCAGTACTTC
TRBJ2-1 TRBV5-6 NA TRBD2 CASTLRGSSYNEQFF TGTGCCAGCACCTTGCGGGGGAGCTCCTACAATGAGCAGTTCTTC
TRBJ2-7 TRBV4-1 few NA CASSPGEGSYYEQYF TGCGCCAGCAGCCCTGGCGAGGGCAGTTACTACGAGCAGTACTTC
TRBJ2-7 TRBV4-2 NA TRBD2 CASSQELIRAGGPAYEQYF TGTGCCAGCAGCCAAGAGTTAATCCGAGCGGGAGGGCCCGCCTACGAGCAGTACTTC
TRBJ1-2 TRBV7-9 NA NA CASSSGDRNYGYTF TGTGCCAGCAGTTCTGGAGACAGGAACTATGGCTACACCTTC
TRBJ2-1 TRBV29-1 few NA CSVAPGPPSYNEQFF TGCAGCGTCGCTCCGGGACCTCCCTCCTACAATGAGCAGTTCTTC
TRBJ2-7 TRBV12-3/TRBV12-4 NA NA CASKIKNSYEQYF TGTGCCAGCAAGATTAAAAACTCCTACGAGCAGTACTTC